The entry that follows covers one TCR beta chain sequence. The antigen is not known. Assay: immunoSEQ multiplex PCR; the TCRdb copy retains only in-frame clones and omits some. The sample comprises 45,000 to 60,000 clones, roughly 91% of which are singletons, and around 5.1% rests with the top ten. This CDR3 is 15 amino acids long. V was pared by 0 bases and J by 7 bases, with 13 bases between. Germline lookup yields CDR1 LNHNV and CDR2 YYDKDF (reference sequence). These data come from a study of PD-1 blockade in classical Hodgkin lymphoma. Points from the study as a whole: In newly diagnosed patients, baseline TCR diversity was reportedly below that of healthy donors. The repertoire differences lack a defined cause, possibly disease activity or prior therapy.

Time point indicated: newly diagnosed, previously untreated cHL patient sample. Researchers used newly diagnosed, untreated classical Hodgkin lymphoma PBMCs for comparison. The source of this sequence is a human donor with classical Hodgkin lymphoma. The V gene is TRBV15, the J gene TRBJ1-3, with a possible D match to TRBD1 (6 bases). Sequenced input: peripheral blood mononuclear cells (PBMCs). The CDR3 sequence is CATSRDRGEANTIYF. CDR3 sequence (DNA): TGTGCCACCAGCAGAGACAGGGGTGAGGCCAACACCATATATTTT. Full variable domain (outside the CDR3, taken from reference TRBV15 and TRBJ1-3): DAMVIQNPRYQVTQFGKPVTLSCSQTLNHNVMYWYQQKSSQAPKLLFHYYDKDFNNEADTPDNFQSRRPNTSFCFLDIRSPGLGDTAMYLCATSRDRGEANTIYFGEGSWLTVV.